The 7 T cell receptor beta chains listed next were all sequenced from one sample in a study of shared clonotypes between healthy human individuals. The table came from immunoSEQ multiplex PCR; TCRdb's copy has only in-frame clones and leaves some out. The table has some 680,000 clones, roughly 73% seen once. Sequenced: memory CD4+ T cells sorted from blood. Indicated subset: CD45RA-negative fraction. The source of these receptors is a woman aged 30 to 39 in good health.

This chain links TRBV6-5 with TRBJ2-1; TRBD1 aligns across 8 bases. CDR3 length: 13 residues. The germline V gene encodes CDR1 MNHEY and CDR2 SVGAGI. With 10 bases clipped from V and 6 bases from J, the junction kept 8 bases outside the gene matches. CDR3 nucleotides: TGTGCCACCCTCCGGACAGGGAGCAATGAGCAGTTCTTC. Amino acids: CATLRTGSNEQFF.

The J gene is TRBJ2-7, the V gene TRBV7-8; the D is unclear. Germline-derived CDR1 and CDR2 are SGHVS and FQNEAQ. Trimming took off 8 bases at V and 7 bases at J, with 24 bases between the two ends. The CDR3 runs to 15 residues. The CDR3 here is CASAFMGLGLGEQYF. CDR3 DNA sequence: TGTGCCAGCGCATTCATGGGGTTAGGGTTGGGAGAGCAGTACTTC.

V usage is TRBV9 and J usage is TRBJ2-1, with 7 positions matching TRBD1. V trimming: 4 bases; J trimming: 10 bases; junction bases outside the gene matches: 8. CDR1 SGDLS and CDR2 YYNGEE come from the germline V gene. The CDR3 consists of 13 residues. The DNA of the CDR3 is TGTGCCAGCAGCATAGACAGGGCTGGAGAGCAGTTCTTC. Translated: CASSIDRAGEQFF.

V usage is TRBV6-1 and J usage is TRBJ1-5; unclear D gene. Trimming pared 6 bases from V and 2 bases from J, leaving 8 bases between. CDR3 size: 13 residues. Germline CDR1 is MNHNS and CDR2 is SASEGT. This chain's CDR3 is CASRPTGNQPQHF. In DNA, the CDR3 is TGTGCCAGCAGGCCGACGGGCAATCAGCCCCAGCATTTT.

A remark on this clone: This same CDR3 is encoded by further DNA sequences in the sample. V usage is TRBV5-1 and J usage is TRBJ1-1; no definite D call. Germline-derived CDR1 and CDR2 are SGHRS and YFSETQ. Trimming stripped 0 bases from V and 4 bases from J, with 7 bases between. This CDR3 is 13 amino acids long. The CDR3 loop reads CASSLEAPTEAFF. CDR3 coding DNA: TGCGCCAGCAGCTTGGAAGCTCCCACTGAAGCTTTCTTT.

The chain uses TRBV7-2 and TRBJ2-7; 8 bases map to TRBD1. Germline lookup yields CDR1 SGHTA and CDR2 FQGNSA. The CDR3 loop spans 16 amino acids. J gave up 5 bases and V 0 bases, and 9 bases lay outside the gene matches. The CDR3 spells CASSLAGRGLGNEQYF. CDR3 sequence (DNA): TGTGCCAGCAGCTTAGCGGGCAGGGGGCTCGGGAACGAGCAGTACTTC.

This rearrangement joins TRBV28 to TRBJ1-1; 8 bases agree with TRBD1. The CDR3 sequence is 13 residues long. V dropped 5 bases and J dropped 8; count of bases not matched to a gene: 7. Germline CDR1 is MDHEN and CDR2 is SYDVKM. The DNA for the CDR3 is TGTGCCAGCAGTCCTCAACGGACAGGGGAAGCTTTCTTT. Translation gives CASSPQRTGEAFF.